A single sample gave rise to the 10 T cell receptor beta chains below, sequenced in a study of cytomegalovirus exposure and HLA in healthy donors. The protocol was immunoSEQ multiplex PCR, while the TCRdb copy is restricted to in-frame clones and leaves out a portion. Among 100,000 to 120,000 clones listed, roughly 84% were seen once. Specimen: PBMCs. Every receptor here comes from a woman aged 18-29 years in good health and CMV-seronegative.

This chain connects TRBV30 to TRBJ2-3, with no clear D. CDR3 length equals 11 residues. V was cut by 5 bases and J by 5 bases, with 8 bases left in between. Germline V gene lookup returns CDR1 GTSNPN and CDR2 SVGIG (reference sequence). This chain's CDR3 is CAWLSGDTQYF. DNA for the CDR3: TGTGCCTGGCTTTCGGGAGATACGCAGTATTTT.

The chain carries TRBV29-1 and TRBJ2-5; the D gene is possibly TRBD2 (5 bases). Per the germline V gene, CDR1 is SQVTM and CDR2 is ANQGSEA. V was shortened by 3 bases and J by 5 bases, with 7 bases between the two germline ends. CDR3 size: 11 residues. The CDR3 region has the DNA TGCAGCGTTGAGTCGGGGGAGACCCAGTACTTC. This encodes CSVESGETQYF. The whole variable domain, remainder taken from reference TRBV29-1 and TRBJ2-5, is SAVISQKPSRDICQRGTSLTIQCQVDSQVTMMFWYRQQPGQSLTLIATANQGSEATYESGFVIDKFPISRPNLTFSTLTVSNMSPEDSSIYLCSVESGETQYFGPGTRLLVL.

The chain links TRBV6-5 to TRBJ1-4, with TRBD1 as a possible D gene (5 bases). Trimming took 6 bases from V and 0 from J, leaving 11 bases between them. CDR3 size: 15 residues. CDR1 and CDR2 (germline): MNHEY, SVGAGI. The CDR3 reads CASRVKGATNEKLFF. For the CDR3, the DNA is TGTGCCAGCAGAGTAAAAGGGGCAACTAATGAAAAACTGTTTTTT.

Concerning this clone itself: A much more abundant neighbour one base away suggests this may be a read error. Additional DNA sequences in this sample encode the identical CDR3. J is TRBJ2-7 and V is TRBV27; D is perhaps TRBD2 (5 bases). The CDR3 contains 11 residues. CDR1 and CDR2 (germline): MNHEY, SMNVEV (reference sequence). V gave up 7 bases and J gave up 3 bases, with 7 bases separating them. The CDR3 protein is CASIRGYEQYF. The CDR3 region has the DNA TGTGCCAGCATTCGGGGCTACGAGCAGTACTTC.

Regarding this clone: Other DNA sequences in this specimen translate into the identical CDR3. CDR3 coding DNA: TGTGCCAGCAGTCCTCAGGGCAATCAGCCCCAGCATTTT. Amino acid sequence: CASSPQGNQPQHF. J is TRBJ1-5 and V is TRBV27, with D hard to call. CDR3 length: 13 residues. The ends were cut back, 5 bases at V and 2 bases at J, with 7 bases in the middle. CDR1 is MNHEY, CDR2 SMNVEV, per germline (reference sequence).

This chain joins TRBV4-1 and TRBJ2-7, with D possibly TRBD2 on 5 matching bases. Trimming removed 7 bases from V and 5 bases from J, with 15 bases in between. The CDR3 has 13 amino acids. Per the germline V gene, CDR1 is MGHRA and CDR2 is YSYEKL. CDR3 sequence reads: CASTLFFGDEQYF. DNA for the CDR3: TGCGCCAGCACTCTGTTCTTCGGGGACGAGCAGTACTTC.

This rearrangement joins TRBV27 to TRBJ2-4, with 10 bases that match TRBD1. Trimming at V came to 0 bases and at J to 6 bases, leaving 2 bases not matched to a gene. CDR1 and CDR2 from the germline V gene are MNHEY and SMNVEV (reference sequence). The length of the CDR3 is 15 residues. The CDR3 loop reads CASSLSGTGANIQYF. CDR3 nucleotides: TGTGCCAGCAGTTTATCCGGGACAGGGGCAAACATTCAGTACTTC.

In its sample, this clone was seen a few times. This chain uses TRBV25-1 with TRBJ1-5, with D unresolved. This CDR3 has 13 residues. Trimming stripped 3 bases from V and 1 base from J, with 4 bases between. Germline CDR1 and CDR2: MGHDK and SYGVNS. CDR3 sequence: CASSDQSNQPQHF. CDR3 coding DNA: TGTGCCAGCAGTGATCAAAGCAATCAGCCCCAGCATTTT.

The chain carries TRBV14 and TRBJ1-2; possibly TRBD1 for D (6 bases). Trimming removed 4 bases from V and 4 bases from J, with 13 bases in between. Per germline, CDR1 SGHDN and CDR2 FVKESK. The CDR3 runs to 14 residues. The CDR3 spells CASSRQQGLYGYTF. The CDR3 nucleotides read TGTGCCAGCAGCCGCCAACAGGGCCTCTATGGCTACACCTTC. The entire variable domain, with the rest obtained from reference TRBV14 and TRBJ1-2, is as follows: EAGVTQFPSHSVIEKGQTVTLRCDPISGHDNLYWYRRVMGKEIKFLLHFVKESKQDESGMPNNRFLAERTGGTYSTLKVQPAELEDSGVYFCASSRQQGLYGYTFGSGTRLTVV.

In DNA form, the CDR3 reads TGTGCCAGCAGTTTAGGACAAGTATCCTATGGCTACACCTTC. Its translation: CASSLGQVSYGYTF. The chain uses TRBV5-6 and TRBJ1-2; tentative D call: TRBD1 (5 bases). V was trimmed by 5 bases and J by 4 bases, leaving 15 bases between them. The CDR3 contains 14 residues. Looked up from germline, CDR1 is SGHDT and CDR2 is YYEEEE. The complete variable domain, with remaining parts taken from reference TRBV5-6 and TRBJ1-2, reads DAGVTQSPTHLIKTRGQQVTLRCSPKSGHDTVSWYQQALGQGPQFIFQYYEEEERQRGNFPDRFSGHQFPNYSSELNVNALLLGDSALYLCASSLGQVSYGYTFGSGTRLTVV.